This TCR beta chain was identified in a study of T cell responses to AZD1222 COVID-19 vaccine. Study results and caveats: Clonal diversity was possibly underestimated; the donors were predominantly white British and more often female. It was only a handful of AZD1222 recipients who were seropositive at baseline.

Libraries were prepared by immunoSEQ multiplex PCR; TCRdb keeps only in-frame clonotypes and omits some of them. The profile shows 130,000 to 150,000 clones, roughly nine tenths of them singletons. In the case of this clone: Its antigen remains unidentified.

The V segment lost 5 bases and the J segment 2 bases; nucleotides outside the gene matches: 5. Germline V gene lookup returns CDR1 MDHEN and CDR2 SYDVKM. The CDR3 is 14 residues long. The starting material was peripheral blood, obtained on day 0 of AZD1222 vaccination. The chain joins TRBV28 to TRBJ2-7, with 8 bases matching TRBD1. This sequence originates from an adult in good health. The CDR3 nucleotides read TGTGCCAGCAGTACAAGACAGGGGACCTACGAGCAGTACTTC. Amino acids: CASSTRQGTYEQYF.